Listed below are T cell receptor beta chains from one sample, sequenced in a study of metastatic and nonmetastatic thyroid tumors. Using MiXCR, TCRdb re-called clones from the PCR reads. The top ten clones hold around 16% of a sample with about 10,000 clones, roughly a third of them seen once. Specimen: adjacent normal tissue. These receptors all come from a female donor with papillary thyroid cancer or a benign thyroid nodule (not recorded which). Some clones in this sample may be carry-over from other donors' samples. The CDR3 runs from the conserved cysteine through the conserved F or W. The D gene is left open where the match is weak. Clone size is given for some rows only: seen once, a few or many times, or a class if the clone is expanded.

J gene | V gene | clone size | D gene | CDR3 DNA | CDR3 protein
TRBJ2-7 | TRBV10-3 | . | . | TGTGCCACCCAAACTAAAGCCTACGAGCAGTACTTC | CATQTKAYEQYF
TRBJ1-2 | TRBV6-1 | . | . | TGTGCCGCAACAGGTCAGGACTATGGCTACACCTTC | CAATGQDYGYTF
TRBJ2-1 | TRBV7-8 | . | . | TGTGCCAGCAGCTTAGATTATGGGGACTACAATGAGCAGTTCTTC | CASSLDYGDYNEQFF
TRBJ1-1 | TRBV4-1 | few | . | TGCGCCAGCAGACTGGAAGGGACTGAAGCTTTCTTT | CASRLEGTEAFF
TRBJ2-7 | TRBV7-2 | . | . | TGTGCCAGCAGCTTATCTGGCTCCGAGCAGTACTTC | CASSLSGSEQYF
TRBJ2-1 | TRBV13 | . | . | TGTGCCAGCATCATTAGTGGGGGCAGAAAGAATGAGCAGTTCTTC | CASIISGGRKNEQFF
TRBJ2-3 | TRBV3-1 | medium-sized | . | TGTGCCAGCAGCCAAGAACCGCATCTTAGCACAGATACGCAGTATTTT | CASSQEPHLSTDTQYF
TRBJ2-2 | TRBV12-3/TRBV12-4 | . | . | TGTGCCAGCAGTTTTGGGACCGGGGAGCTGTTTTTT | CASSFGTGELFF
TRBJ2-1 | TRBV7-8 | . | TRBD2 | TGTGCCAGCAGCCCACGGAGGCTAGCGGGATCCTACAATGAGCAGTTCTTC | CASSPRRLAGSYNEQFF
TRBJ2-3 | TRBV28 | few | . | TGTGCCACATGGGGGAGACTAGGGAGCACAGATACGCAGTATTTT | CATWGRLGSTDTQYF
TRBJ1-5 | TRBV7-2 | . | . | TGTGCCAGCAGCTTAGGGATTAATCAGCCCCAGCATTTT | CASSLGINQPQHF
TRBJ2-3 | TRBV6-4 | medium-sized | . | TGTGCCAGCAGTGACTCAGGGGCGGGAGATACGCAGTATTTT | CASSDSGAGDTQYF
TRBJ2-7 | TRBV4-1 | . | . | TGCGCCAGCAGCCAAGATCGTGCTAGCTCTGGAGAATCCTACGAGCAGTACTTC | CASSQDRASSGESYEQYF
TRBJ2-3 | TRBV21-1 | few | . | TGTGCCAGCAGCATCGGACTAGCGGGTTTAATGGGAGCGGATACGCAGTATTTT | CASSIGLAGLMGADTQYF
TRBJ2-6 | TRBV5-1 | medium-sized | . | TGCGCCAGCAGCTTGGGACAGGAGGCGGGGGCCAACGTCCTGACTTTC | CASSLGQEAGANVLTF
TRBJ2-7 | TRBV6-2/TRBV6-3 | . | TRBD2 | TGTGCCAGCAGTACCCGACTATCTAGCGGGAGACGTTACGAGCAGTACTTC | CASSTRLSSGRRYEQYF
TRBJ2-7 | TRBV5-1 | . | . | TGCGCCAGCAGCTTGGGACTCGGATCCACAGGCCTATACGAGCAGTACTTC | CASSLGLGSTGLYEQYF
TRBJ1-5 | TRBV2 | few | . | TGTGCCAGCAGTGAATACCGAAATCAGCCCCAGCATTTT | CASSEYRNQPQHF
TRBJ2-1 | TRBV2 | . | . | . | CASSEVGQGSYNERFF
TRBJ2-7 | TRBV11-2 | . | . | TGTGCCAGCAGCTTCTGGGAGAGAAGGAGAAACGAGCAGTACTTC | CASSFWERRRNEQYF
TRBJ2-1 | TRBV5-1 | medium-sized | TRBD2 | TGCGCCAGCAGCTTGATAGCGGGATTCTACAATGAGCAGTTCTTC | CASSLIAGFYNEQFF
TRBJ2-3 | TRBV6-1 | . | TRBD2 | TGTGCCAGCAGTGAACTAGCGGGCCTCGCTAGCACAGATACGCAGTATTTT | CASSELAGLASTDTQYF
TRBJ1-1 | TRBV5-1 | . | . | TGCGCCAGCAGCTCACAGGTGAACACTGAAGCTTTCTTT | CASSSQVNTEAFF
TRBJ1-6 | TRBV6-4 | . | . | TGTGCCAGCAGCCGGGACACTAATTCACCCCTCCACTTT | CASSRDTNSPLHF
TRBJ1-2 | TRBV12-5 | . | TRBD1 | TGTGCTAGTGCCCTACCGATATCAGGGGGTGGCTACACCTTC | CASALPISGGGYTF
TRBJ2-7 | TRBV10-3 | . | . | TGTGCCATCAGCCCATCCGGGAACGCACACGAGCAGTACTTC | CAISPSGNAHEQYF
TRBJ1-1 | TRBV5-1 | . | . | TGCGCCAGCAGGGCGTCGGGACAACGGAACACTGAAGCTTTCTTT | CASRASGQRNTEAFF
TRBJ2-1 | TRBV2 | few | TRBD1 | TGTGCCAGCAGAAAACAACAGGGGGGCGGTGAGCAGTTCTTC | CASRKQQGGGEQFF
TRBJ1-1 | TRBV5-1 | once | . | TGCGCCAGCAGCTTAGGTGATGGCGTCGAAGCTTTCTTT | CASSLGDGVEAFF
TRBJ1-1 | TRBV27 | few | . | TGTGCCAGCAGCCAGTATTCTGTAGGGTTGAACACTGAAGCTTTCTTT | CASSQYSVGLNTEAFF
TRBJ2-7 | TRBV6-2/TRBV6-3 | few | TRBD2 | TGTGCCAGCAGTACTCCTAGCGGGTACGTTGGCCACGAGCAGTACTTC | CASSTPSGYVGHEQYF